This T cell receptor beta chain was found in a study of cytomegalovirus exposure and HLA in healthy donors. About the research overall: In a previous analysis, 117 million unique TCR beta sequences were found from roughly 180 million T cells. General observations from the study: An observed cluster of highly shared sequence variants was recorded as a likely sequencing artifact.

On this clone itself: Its target is not known.

Vbeta (60) and Jbeta (13) primers were used in the PCR. Sequencing was performed with immunoSEQ multiplex PCR; in TCRdb, only in-frame clones are kept and a portion is missing. The sample contains about 230,000 clones, roughly 78% of which appear only once. The CDR3 covers 15 residues. V lost 2 bases, J lost 7 bases, and 6 bases stayed unmatched. The germline V gene encodes CDR1 SGHRS and CDR2 YFSETQ. This chain uses TRBV5-1 with TRBJ2-2; 9 positions agree with TRBD2. This TCR came from a boy younger than 18 in good health and CMV-seronegative. Material for sequencing was PBMCs. The CDR3 DNA is TGCGCCAGCAGCTTTAGCGGGAGCGGGGACGGGGAGCTGTTTTTT. It specifies CASSFSGSGDGELFF.